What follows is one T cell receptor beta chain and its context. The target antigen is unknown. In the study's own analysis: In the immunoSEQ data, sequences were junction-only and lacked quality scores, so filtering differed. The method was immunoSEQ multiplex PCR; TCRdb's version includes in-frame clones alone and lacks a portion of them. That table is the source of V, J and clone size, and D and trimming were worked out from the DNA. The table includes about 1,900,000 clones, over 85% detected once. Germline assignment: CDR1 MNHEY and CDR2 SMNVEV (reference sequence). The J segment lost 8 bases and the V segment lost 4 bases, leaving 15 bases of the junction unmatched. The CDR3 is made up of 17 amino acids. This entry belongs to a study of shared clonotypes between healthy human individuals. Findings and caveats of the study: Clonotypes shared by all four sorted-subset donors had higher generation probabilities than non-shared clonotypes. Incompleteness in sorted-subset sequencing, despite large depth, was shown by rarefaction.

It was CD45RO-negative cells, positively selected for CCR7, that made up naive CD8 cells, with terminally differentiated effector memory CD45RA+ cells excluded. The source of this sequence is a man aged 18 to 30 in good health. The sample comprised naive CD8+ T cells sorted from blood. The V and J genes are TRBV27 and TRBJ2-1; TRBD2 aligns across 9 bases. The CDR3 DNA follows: TGTGCCAGCAGTTCCCCCCCGTACAGCGGGAGGTCGGATGAGCAGTTCTTC. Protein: CASSSPPYSGRSDEQFF.